The 12 T cell receptor beta chains presented below share a single source sample, sequenced in a study of T cells after yellow fever vaccination. MiXCR, run by TCRdb on the 5' RACE reads, gives a single entry per CDR3 protein. The data show just under 600,000 distinct CDR3 sequences, with roughly 13% seen just once and 11% to 15% held by the top ten. This specimen was PBMCs, taken on the day of the yellow fever booster vaccination. The source of these receptors is a man under 40 who received the YFV17D yellow fever vaccine.

The V call is TRBV27, the J call TRBJ1-1; D perhaps matches TRBD1 (5 bases). V lost 2 bases and J 4 bases, leaving 20 bases between the germline ends. Germline V lookup: CDR1 MNHEY, CDR2 SMNVEV (reference sequence). The CDR3 is 17 amino acids. This CDR3 is CASSLNNVVSGGTEAFF. The CDR3 nucleotides read TGTGCCAGCAGTTTAAATAATGTGGTGAGTGGGGGCACTGAAGCTTTCTTT.

The chain recombines TRBV7-3 with TRBJ2-2, with D maybe TRBD1 (6 bases). This CDR3 spans 15 amino acids. V lost 5 bases to trimming and J lost 7 bases, with 17 bases between them. Germline CDR1 and CDR2: SGHTA and FQGTGA. CDR3 protein: CASSPGIATGGELFF. The CDR3 bases are TGTGCCAGCAGCCCGGGAATAGCGACAGGCGGGGAGCTGTTTTTT.

V and J are TRBV5-1 and TRBJ2-1, with 8 bases that match TRBD2. The germline V gene has CDR1 SGHRS and CDR2 YFSETQ. There are 16 residues in the CDR3. Trimming took 5 bases from V and 6 from J; bases not matched to a gene: 13. The CDR3 bases are TGCGCCAGCAGTTACCTCTTTGCGGGAGGTGGCAATGAGCAGTTCTTC. Encoded protein: CASSYLFAGGGNEQFF.

The table lists this clonotype with a few counts. V usage is TRBV5-1 and J usage is TRBJ1-3, with a weak D call TRBD1 (5 bases). V shed 1 base and J shed 0 bases, with 11 bases lying between them. The CDR3 runs 16 residues. Germline V lookup: CDR1 SGHRS, CDR2 YFSETQ. The CDR3 sequence: CASSLQGSNSGNTIYF. DNA of the CDR3: TGCGCCAGCAGCTTGCAGGGCTCAAACTCTGGAAACACCATATATTTT.

There are a few counts of this clonotype. The V call is TRBV7-8, the J call TRBJ2-3; 7 nucleotides line up with TRBD2. Germline CDR1 SGHVS, CDR2 FQNEAQ. CDR3 length equals 14 residues. V was pared by 5 bases and J by 5 bases, with 7 bases of the junction left unmatched. The CDR3 here is CASSLRDYVDTQYF. CDR3 DNA: TGTGCCAGCAGCCTCCGGGACTACGTAGATACGCAGTATTTT.

This clonotype appeared a few times. The junction and the germline gene differ at one end; a read error may be behind it. The rearrangement uses TRBV27 and TRBJ1-6, with 8 nucleotides matching TRBD1. Germline lookup yields CDR1 MNHEY and CDR2 SMNVEV (reference sequence). The CDR3 contains 11 residues. DNA of the CDR3: TGTGCCAGCACCTCGGACAGGGCTATCATCTTT. Translation: CASTSDRAIIF.

The V and J genes are TRBV5-1 and TRBJ2-5; 8 bases are shared with TRBD2. CDR3 length: 17 amino acids. The germline V gene has CDR1 SGHRS and CDR2 YFSETQ. Germline trimming cut 0 bases from V and 1 base from J; bases unmatched to any gene: 8. The chain's CDR3 is CASSLDGGGSSQETQYF. The DNA for the CDR3 is TGCGCCAGCAGCTTGGACGGGGGGGGATCAAGCCAAGAGACCCAGTACTTC.

At least ten counts were recorded for this clonotype. V gene TRBV18 combines with J gene TRBJ2-5, with D unclear. This CDR3 spans 12 amino acids. The germline V gene encodes CDR1 KGHSH and CDR2 LQKENI. V gave up 1 base and J gave up 2 bases, with 2 bases separating them. CDR3 DNA sequence: TGTGCCAGCTCACCACTACAAGAGACCCAGTACTTC. The encoded protein is CASSPLQETQYF.

The chain combines TRBV20-1 with TRBJ2-3; TRBD1 is a possible D gene (6 bases). Germline V lookup: CDR1 DFQATT, CDR2 SNEGSKA (reference sequence). This CDR3 comprises 15 residues. V was shortened by 6 bases and J by 4 bases, with 20 bases between the two germline ends. The CDR3 reads CSAKHPGQSPDTQYF. The CDR3 DNA is TGCAGTGCAAAACACCCGGGACAATCCCCAGATACGCAGTATTTT.

Only a few counts were recorded for this clonotype. The chain combines TRBV30 with TRBJ2-3; D uncertain. Germline CDR1 is GTSNPN and CDR2 is SVGIG (reference sequence). Deletions cut 1 base from V and 7 bases from J, with 15 bases between. The CDR3 runs to 14 residues. The CDR3 spells CAWSGKGPWNTQYF. CDR3 sequence (DNA): TGTGCCTGGAGTGGAAAGGGTCCTTGGAATACGCAGTATTTT.

V usage is TRBV21-1 and J usage is TRBJ2-1; the table gives TRBD1 as D, unverified against the DNA. TRBV21-1 is a listed pseudogene. The CDR3 covers 18 residues. DNA of the CDR3: TGTGCCAGCAGCAAAAGGGGCCCTGGCGCCCTCGGGGGCAATGAGCAGTTCTTC. Translated: CASSKRGPGALGGNEQFF.

This sequence joins TRBV7-9 and TRBJ1-1; 7 nucleotides align to TRBD1. The trim removed 6 bases at V and 4 bases at J, leaving 5 bases unmatched. This CDR3 is 13 amino acids long. Looked up from germline, CDR1 is SEHNR and CDR2 is FQNEAQ (reference sequence). In DNA form, the CDR3 reads TGTGCCAGCAGATACGGACAGGCCACTGAAGCTTTCTTT. It is translated as CASRYGQATEAFF.